These 18 T cell receptor beta chains share one sample of origin, sequenced in a study of molecular identifiers for immune sequencing clone quantification. TCRdb redid the calling of the PCR reads with MiXCR, one entry per CDR3 protein. Among 490,000 or so distinct CDR3 sequences listed, roughly a fifth were seen once. Sequencing input: naive CD8+ T cells from blood, with Jurkat cell RNA spiked in. The subset was: FACS-sorted CD8+CD4-CCR7+CD45RA+ naive T cells. These receptor sequences come from a human donor in good health. Some libraries in this study had Jurkat cell RNA spiked in.

This clonotype was picked up one time. A junction boundary mismatches the germline segment, possibly from a read error. V gene TRBV4-3 combines with J gene TRBJ1-4, with D hard to call. Germline V CDR1 and CDR2: LGHNA, YSLEER. This CDR3 comprises 16 residues. CDR3 amino acids: CASSQRRVATNEKLLF. The CDR3 DNA is TGCGCCAGCAGCCAACGTAGGGTTGCAACTAATGAAAAACTGCTTTTT.

This clonotype was detected a few times. The chain joins TRBV20-1 to TRBJ1-6; TRBD1 is a possible D gene (6 bases). V was shortened by 3 bases and J by 12 bases, with 15 bases between the two germline ends. Looked up from germline, CDR1 is DFQATT and CDR2 is SNEGSKA (reference sequence). CDR3 size: 13 residues. CDR3 loop: CSASATGPRPLHF. Written as DNA, the CDR3 is TGCAGTGCTAGTGCCACAGGGCCTCGACCCCTCCACTTT.

This clonotype was seen many times. V and J are TRBV4-2 and TRBJ2-5; 8 nucleotides align to TRBD2. After removal of 2 bases from V and 3 bases from J, the junction contained 2 bases not matched to a gene. Germline V CDR1 and CDR2: LGHNA, YNFKEQ. The length of the CDR3 is 14 residues. DNA of the CDR3: TGTGCCAGCAGCCAACAACTAGCGGAAGAGACCCAGTACTTC. The encoded protein is CASSQQLAEETQYF.

As regards this clonotype: The junction and the germline gene differ at one end; a read error may be behind it. V and J are TRBV15 and TRBJ2-3; no reliable D call. The CDR3 has 16 residues. Germline V gives CDR1 LNHNV, CDR2 YYDKDF (reference sequence). DNA for the CDR3: TGTGCCACCAACAGAGGAGACTCTAGGAAGACAGATACGCAGTATTTT. Its translation is CATNRGDSRKTDTQYF. The variable domain in full, completed from reference TRBV15 and TRBJ2-3, reads DAMVIQNPRYQVTQFGKPVTLSCSQTLNHNVMYWYQQKSSQAPKLLFHYYDKDFNNEADTPDNFQSRRPNTSFCFLDIRSPGLGDTAMYLCATNRGDSRKTDTQYFGPGTRLTVL.

As for this clonotype: This may arise from a read error, as a much more abundant clone is one base away. The rearrangement joins TRBV25-1 to TRBJ2-7, with D perhaps matching TRBD1 (5 bases). The CDR3 sequence is 15 residues long. Trimming cost V 5 bases and J 2 bases, with 16 bases left between them. Germline V gene data show CDR1 as MGHDK and CDR2 as SYGVNS. CDR3 sequence reads: CASSKLVGVTYEQYF. The CDR3 coding sequence is TGTGCCAGCAGTAAATTGGTAGGGGTAACCTACGAGCAGTACTTC.

This clonotype was seen only a few times. The chain carries TRBV4-3 and TRBJ2-3; TRBD1 matches at 9 bases. V shed 5 bases and J 6 bases; nucleotides not matched to a gene: 9. This CDR3 is 15 amino acids long. Germline loops: CDR1 LGHNA, CDR2 YSLEER. The CDR3 region has the DNA TGCGCCAGCAGCTGCACAGGGGGCGTTATGGATACGCAGTATTTT. Amino acids: CASSCTGGVMDTQYF.

V is TRBV19 and J is TRBJ2-5; 8 bases map to TRBD1. The CDR3 runs to 15 residues. V dropped 6 bases and J dropped 2; count of bases not matched to a gene: 8. CDR1 is LNHDA, CDR2 SQIVND, per germline (reference sequence). In DNA, the CDR3 is TGTGCCAGTAGCTCCCCGGGGACAGGTCAAGAGACCCAGTACTTC. Protein: CASSSPGTGQETQYF.

Turning to this clonotype: Relative to the germline gene, one junction end is altered; a read error may explain this. The rearrangement joins TRBV24-1 to TRBJ2-1; tentatively, D is TRBD1 (6 bases). The CDR3 is made up of 18 amino acids. Germline values: CDR1 KGHDR, CDR2 SFDVKD. The CDR3 protein is CATGDSQPGQTDTDEQFF. The CDR3 nucleotides read TGTGCCACCGGTGATTCCCAACCGGGACAAACGGACACTGATGAGCAGTTCTTC.

About this clonotype: The final CDR3 position lacks the conserved phenylalanine or tryptophan, pointing to a likely read error. The V and J genes are TRBV7-6 and TRBJ2-7; D not certain. Germline V gene data show CDR1 as SGHVS and CDR2 as FNYEAQ. Trimming stripped 1 base from V and 2 bases from J, with 12 bases between. This CDR3 contains 15 residues. CDR3 residues: CASSLVPASAYEQYS. The CDR3 coding sequence is TGTGCCAGCAGCTTAGTCCCAGCAAGCGCCTACGAGCAGTACTCC.

The V call is TRBV4-3, the J call TRBJ1-6, with 9 bases fitting TRBD1. With 3 bases clipped from V and 7 bases from J, the junction kept 4 bases outside the gene matches. In germline, CDR1 is LGHNA, CDR2 YSLEER. The CDR3 has 15 residues. CDR3 region: CASSQEGQGNSPLHF. CDR3 coding DNA: TGCGCCAGCAGCCAGGAGGGACAGGGAAATTCACCCCTCCACTTT.

This clonotype was detected many times. The chain joins TRBV27 to TRBJ2-3; D is unclear. V lost 5 bases and J 5 bases, leaving 14 bases between the germline ends. This CDR3 has 14 residues. CDR1 and CDR2 from the germline V gene are MNHEY and SMNVEV (reference sequence). Here the CDR3 DNA reads TGTGCCAGCAGTCGGGCGTCGATGGTAGATACGCAGTATTTT. It is translated as CASSRASMVDTQYF.

The V gene is TRBV6-5, the J gene TRBJ2-3; TRBD1 or TRBD2 may be the D gene (6 bases each). CDR3 length: 15 residues. Trimming removed 3 bases from V and 6 bases from J, with 16 bases in between. Germline CDR1 is MNHEY and CDR2 is SVGAGI. CDR3 nucleotides: TGTGCCAGCAGTTATTTCTGGGGGGCCACCGATACGCAGTATTTT. Its protein is CASSYFWGATDTQYF.

This clonotype has a count of ten or more. The rearrangement links TRBV6-6 to TRBJ2-4; D is unclear. Germline CDR1 is MNHNY and CDR2 is SVGAGI (reference sequence). V lost 2 bases, J lost 8 bases, and 4 bases lay in between. This CDR3 is 11 amino acids long. CDR3 region: CASSYTDIQYF. In DNA, the CDR3 is TGTGCCAGCAGTTACACGGACATTCAGTACTTC.

The chain employs TRBV28 and TRBJ2-7, with D perhaps matching TRBD2 (7 bases). Per germline, CDR1 MDHEN and CDR2 SYDVKM. This CDR3 contains 15 residues. Trimming removed 3 bases at V and 3 bases at J, with 15 bases between. CDR3 in amino acids: CASSFGSGDYYEQYF. The CDR3 DNA follows: TGTGCCAGCAGTTTTGGCTCAGGGGACTACTACGAGCAGTACTTC.

This clonotype was recorded a few times. This chain uses TRBV15 with TRBJ2-1, with D tentatively TRBD2 (5 bases). Germline values: CDR1 LNHNV, CDR2 YYDKDF (reference sequence). V was clipped by 1 base and J by 6 bases, with 13 bases between them. The CDR3 runs 15 residues. This chain's CDR3 is CATSRAREHSNEQFF. CDR3 nucleotide sequence: TGTGCCACCAGCAGAGCGAGGGAACACAGCAATGAGCAGTTCTTC.

The CDR3 bases are TGTGCCAGCAGCCCAACAACCGGACAGTATTTGGGGGCAATGGCGGATGAGCAGTTCTTC. This codes for CASSPTTGQYLGAMADEQFF. The chain has TRBV7-2 and TRBJ2-1; a possible D gene is TRBD1 (6 bases). V was pared by 5 bases and J by 8 bases, with 34 bases between. The CDR3 totals 20 residues. Germline V gene data show CDR1 as SGHTA and CDR2 as FQGNSA.

Regarding this clonotype: A much bigger clone sits one base away, suggesting this may be a read error. V and J are TRBV27 and TRBJ1-4; the D gene is possibly TRBD1 (5 bases). The CDR3 contains 13 residues. Germline V gene lookup returns CDR1 MNHEY and CDR2 SMNVEV (reference sequence). V dropped 9 bases and J dropped 4 bases, with 12 bases sitting between them. The CDR3 DNA is TGTGCCAGTCAGGGCGCAATTAATGAAAAACTGTTTTTT. Its protein is CASQGAINEKLFF. The whole variable domain, remainder taken from reference TRBV27 and TRBJ1-4, is EAQVTQNPRYLITVTGKKLTVTCSQNMNHEYMSWYRQDPGLGLRQIYYSMNVEVTDKGDVPEGYKVSRKEKRNFPLILESPSPNQTSLYFCASQGAINEKLFFGSGTQLSVL.

This clonotype was picked up a small number of times. V gene TRBV28 combines with J gene TRBJ2-1; D remains unclear. In germline, CDR1 is MDHEN, CDR2 SYDVKM. V shed 5 bases and J shed 5 bases, with 13 bases lying between them. The CDR3 has 14 amino acids. CDR3 protein: CASSPKGRNNEQFF. CDR3 in DNA: TGTGCCAGCAGTCCTAAAGGACGGAACAATGAGCAGTTCTTC.